This entry describes one T cell receptor (beta chain). The CDR3 spans 11 residues. Germline assignment: CDR1 LGHDT and CDR2 YNNKEL (reference sequence). Trimming stripped 4 bases from V and 10 bases from J, with 8 bases between. The sample is drawn from a study of blood T cell repertoires in COVID-19. Study in general: Samples taken during acute and convalescent COVID-19 were collected in the United States, Italy and Spain. T cells, B-cell-depleted T cells, or PBMCs supplied cDNA or gDNA.

Authors' analysis steps: Estimation of nucleated cell counts relied on the amplification of reference gene primers. The protocol was immunoSEQ multiplex PCR, while the TCRdb copy is restricted to in-frame clones and leaves out a portion. Clonal size and the V and J genes are those of that table, whereas D and trimming came from the DNA. The sample lists about 270,000 clones; roughly 84% were seen once. The sequenced sample consisted of peripheral blood. This clonotype was obtained from a human donor in a cohort sampled during active COVID-19. V gene TRBV3-1 (or the pseudogene TRBV3-2) combines with J gene TRBJ2-1, with a possible D match to TRBD1 (6 bases). The CDR3 sequence: CASSLGGEQFF. The CDR3 DNA reads TGTGCCAGCAGCCTAGGGGGAGAGCAGTTCTTC.